This T cell receptor beta chain was sequenced during a study of Graves' ophthalmopathy and Graves' hyperthyroidism. Study-level results: The study's model predicted ophthalmopathy progression at approximately 71% sensitivity and around 75% specificity. The authors also found most expanded thyroid clonotypes above 0.001 frequency in blood. Using a 13-signature model, the authors split ophthalmopathy from stable hyperthyroidism, with roughly 90% sensitivity and 81.08% specificity.

V dropped 3 bases and J dropped 4 bases, with 12 bases sitting between them. CDR3 length: 15 amino acids. Germline V gene data show CDR1 as LNHDA and CDR2 as SQIVND (reference sequence). The sequenced template was RNA, covering the TCR beta CDR3 region. A first-round RT-PCR used HTBI primers, followed by a second-round multiplex PCR. MiXCR was run by TCRdb on the multiplex PCR reads, yielding one entry per CDR3 protein. The sample gives approximately 500,000 distinct CDR3 sequences, under 15% of which show up once; 8% to 10% is in the top ten. Comments on this clonotype: What it binds is unknown.

The receptor was derived from a woman in her 30s with Graves' ophthalmopathy. This chain joins TRBV19 and TRBJ1-4; TRBD1 might be the D (5 bases). The sequenced sample consisted of blood. DNA of the CDR3: TGTGCCAGTAGTATCCCCGGCAGGGATAATGAAAAACTGTTTTTT. It translates to CASSIPGRDNEKLFF. Filled out from reference TRBV19 and TRBJ1-4, the complete variable domain reads DGGITQSPKYLFRKEGQNVTLSCEQNLNHDAMYWYRQDPGQGLRLIYYSQIVNDFQKGDIAEGYSVSREKKESFPLTVTSAQKNPTAFYLCASSIPGRDNEKLFFGSGTQLSVL.